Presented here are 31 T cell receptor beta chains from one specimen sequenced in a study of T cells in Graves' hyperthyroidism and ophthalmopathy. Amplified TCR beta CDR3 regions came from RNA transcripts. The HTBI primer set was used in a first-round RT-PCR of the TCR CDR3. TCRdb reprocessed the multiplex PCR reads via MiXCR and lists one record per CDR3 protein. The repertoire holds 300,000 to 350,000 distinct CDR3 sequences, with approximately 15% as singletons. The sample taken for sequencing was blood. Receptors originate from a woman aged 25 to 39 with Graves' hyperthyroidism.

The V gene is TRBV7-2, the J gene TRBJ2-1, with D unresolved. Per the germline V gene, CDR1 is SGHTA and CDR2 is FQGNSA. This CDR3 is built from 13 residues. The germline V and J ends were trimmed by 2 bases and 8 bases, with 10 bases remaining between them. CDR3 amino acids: CASSLMPVDEQFF. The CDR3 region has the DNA TGTGCCAGCAGCTTAATGCCAGTAGATGAGCAGTTCTTC.

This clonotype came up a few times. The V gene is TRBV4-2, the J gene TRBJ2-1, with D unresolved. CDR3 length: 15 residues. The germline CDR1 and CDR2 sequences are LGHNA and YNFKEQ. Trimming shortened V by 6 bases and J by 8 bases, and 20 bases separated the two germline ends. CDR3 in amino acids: CASRPSRFRAHEQFF. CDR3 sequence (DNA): TGTGCCAGCAGGCCGTCGAGGTTTAGGGCTCATGAGCAGTTCTTC.

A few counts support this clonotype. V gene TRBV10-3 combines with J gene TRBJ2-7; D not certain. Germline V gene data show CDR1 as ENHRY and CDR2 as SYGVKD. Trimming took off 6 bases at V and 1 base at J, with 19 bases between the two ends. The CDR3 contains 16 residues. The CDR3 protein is CAIRGSSLVPSYEQYF. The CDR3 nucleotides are TGTGCCATCAGAGGGTCCAGTCTAGTCCCATCCTACGAGCAGTACTTC.

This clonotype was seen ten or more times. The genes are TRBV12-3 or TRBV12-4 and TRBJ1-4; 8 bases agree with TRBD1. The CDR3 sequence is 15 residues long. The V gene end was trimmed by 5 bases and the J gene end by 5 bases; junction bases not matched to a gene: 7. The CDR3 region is CASSPLDRENEKLFF. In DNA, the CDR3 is TGTGCCAGCAGTCCCCTGGACAGGGAAAATGAAAAACTGTTTTTT.

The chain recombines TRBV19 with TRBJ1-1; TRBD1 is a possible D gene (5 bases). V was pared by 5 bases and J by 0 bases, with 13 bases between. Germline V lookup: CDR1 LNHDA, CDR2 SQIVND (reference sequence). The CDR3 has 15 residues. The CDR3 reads CASSPRDLVNTEAFF. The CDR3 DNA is TGTGCCAGTAGTCCCCGGGACCTAGTGAACACTGAAGCTTTCTTT.

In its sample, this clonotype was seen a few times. CDR3 bases: TGTGCCAGCAGCGATACCGCGTACCAAGAGACCCAGTACTTC. It translates to CASSDTAYQETQYF. This chain connects TRBV7-9 to TRBJ2-5; no reliable D call. The CDR3 is 14 amino acids. CDR1 is SEHNR, CDR2 FQNEAQ, per germline (reference sequence). V was shortened by 5 bases and J by 0 bases, with 10 bases between the two germline ends.

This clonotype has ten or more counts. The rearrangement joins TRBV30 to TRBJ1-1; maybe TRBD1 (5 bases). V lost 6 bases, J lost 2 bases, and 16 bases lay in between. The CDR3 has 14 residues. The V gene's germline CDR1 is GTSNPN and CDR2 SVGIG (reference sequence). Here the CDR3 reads CACTGVSRNTEAFF. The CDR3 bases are TGTGCCTGTACGGGGGTTTCAAGAAACACTGAAGCTTTCTTT.

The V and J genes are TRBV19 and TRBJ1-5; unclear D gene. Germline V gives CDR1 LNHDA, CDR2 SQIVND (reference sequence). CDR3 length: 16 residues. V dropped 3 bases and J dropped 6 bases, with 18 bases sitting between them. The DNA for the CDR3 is TGTGCCAGTAGTATCCCGTATACTCCTCGAGGTCAGCCCCAGCATTTT. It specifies CASSIPYTPRGQPQHF.

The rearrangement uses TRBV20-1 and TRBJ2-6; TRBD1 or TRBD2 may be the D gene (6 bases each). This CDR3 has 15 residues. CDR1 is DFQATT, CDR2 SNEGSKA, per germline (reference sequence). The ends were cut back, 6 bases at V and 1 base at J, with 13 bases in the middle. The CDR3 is CSAGGSLSGANVLTF. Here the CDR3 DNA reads TGCAGTGCAGGGGGGAGTCTGTCTGGGGCCAACGTCCTGACTTTC.

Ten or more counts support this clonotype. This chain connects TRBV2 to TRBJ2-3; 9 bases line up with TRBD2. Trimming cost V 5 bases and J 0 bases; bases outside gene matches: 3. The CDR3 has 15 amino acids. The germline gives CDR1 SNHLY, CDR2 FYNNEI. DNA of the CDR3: TGTGCCAGCAGTCGGACTAGCGAAAGCACAGATACGCAGTATTTT. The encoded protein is CASSRTSESTDTQYF.

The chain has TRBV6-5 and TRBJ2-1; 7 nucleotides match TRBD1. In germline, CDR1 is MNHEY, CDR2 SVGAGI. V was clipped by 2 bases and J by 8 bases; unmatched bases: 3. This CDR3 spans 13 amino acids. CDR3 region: CASSYRGGYEQFF. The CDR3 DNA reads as TGTGCCAGCAGTTACCGAGGGGGCTATGAGCAGTTCTTC.

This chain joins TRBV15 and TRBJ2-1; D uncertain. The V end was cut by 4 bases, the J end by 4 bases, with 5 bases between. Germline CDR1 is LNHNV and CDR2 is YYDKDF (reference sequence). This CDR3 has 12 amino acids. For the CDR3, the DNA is TGTGCCACCAGCACCGGGTACAATGAGCAGTTCTTC. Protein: CATSTGYNEQFF.

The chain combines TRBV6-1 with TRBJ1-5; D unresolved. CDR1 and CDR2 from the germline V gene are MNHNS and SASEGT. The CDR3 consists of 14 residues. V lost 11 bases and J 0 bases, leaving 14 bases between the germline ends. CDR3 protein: CAGSGRNSNQPQHF. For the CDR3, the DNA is TGTGCCGGCTCCGGACGGAATAGCAATCAGCCCCAGCATTTT.

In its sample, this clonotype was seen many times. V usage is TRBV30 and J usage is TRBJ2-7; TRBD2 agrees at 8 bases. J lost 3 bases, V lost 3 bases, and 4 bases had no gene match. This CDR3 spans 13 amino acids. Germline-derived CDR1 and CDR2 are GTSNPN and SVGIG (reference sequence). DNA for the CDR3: TGTGCCTGGAGAACTAGCGGTTTCTACGAGCAGTACTTC. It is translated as CAWRTSGFYEQYF.

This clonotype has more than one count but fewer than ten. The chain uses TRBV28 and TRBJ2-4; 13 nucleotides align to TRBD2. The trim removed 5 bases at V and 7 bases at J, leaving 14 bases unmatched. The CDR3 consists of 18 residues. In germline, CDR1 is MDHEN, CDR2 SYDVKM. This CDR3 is CASSTRTSGRRRGNIQYF. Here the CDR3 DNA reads TGTGCCAGCAGTACAAGGACTAGCGGGAGACGGCGGGGGAACATTCAGTACTTC. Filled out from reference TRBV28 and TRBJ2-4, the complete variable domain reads DVKVTQSSRYLVKRTGEKVFLECVQDMDHENMFWYRQDPGLGLRLIYFSYDVKMKEKGDIPEGYSVSREKKERFSLILESASTNQTSMYLCASSTRTSGRRRGNIQYFGAGTRLSVL.

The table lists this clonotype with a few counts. The CDR3 DNA reads as TGCGCCAGCAGCCAGGCCCTTTTAAGGGGTCTTAATTCACCCCTCCACTTT. This codes for CASSQALLRGLNSPLHF. The chain recombines TRBV4-1 with TRBJ1-6, with TRBD1 as a possible D gene (5 bases). This CDR3 is built from 17 residues. CDR1 is MGHRA and CDR2 is YSYEKL in the germline V gene. Trimming cost V 3 bases and J 6 bases, with 18 bases left between them.

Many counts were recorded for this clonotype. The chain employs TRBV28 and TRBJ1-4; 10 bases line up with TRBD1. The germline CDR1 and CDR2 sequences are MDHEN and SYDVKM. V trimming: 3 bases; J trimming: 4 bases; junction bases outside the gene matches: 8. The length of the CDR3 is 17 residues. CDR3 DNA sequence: TGTGCCAGCAGTTTGGGGGACAGGGGAAGGGATAATGAAAAACTGTTTTTT. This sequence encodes CASSLGDRGRDNEKLFF.

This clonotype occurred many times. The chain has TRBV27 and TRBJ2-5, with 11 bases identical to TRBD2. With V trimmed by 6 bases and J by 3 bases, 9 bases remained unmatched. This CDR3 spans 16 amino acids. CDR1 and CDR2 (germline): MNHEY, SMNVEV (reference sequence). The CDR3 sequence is CASSPSSGRRKETQYF. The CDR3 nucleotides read TGTGCCAGCAGCCCTTCTAGCGGGAGGAGGAAAGAGACCCAGTACTTC.

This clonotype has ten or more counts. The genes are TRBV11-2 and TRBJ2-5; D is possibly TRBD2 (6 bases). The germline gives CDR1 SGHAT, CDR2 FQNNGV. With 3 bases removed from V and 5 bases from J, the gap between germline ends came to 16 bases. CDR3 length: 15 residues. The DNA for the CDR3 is TGTGCCAGCAGCTTTGGACGGGGGAGCGGGGAGACCCAGTACTTC. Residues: CASSFGRGSGETQYF.

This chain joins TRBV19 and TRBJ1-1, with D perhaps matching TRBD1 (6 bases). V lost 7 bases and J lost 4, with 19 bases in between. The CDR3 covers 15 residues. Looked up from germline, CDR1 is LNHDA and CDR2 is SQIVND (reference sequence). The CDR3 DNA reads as TGTGCCAGTACCCGGGTTGGGGGGGCAGGCACTGAAGCTTTCTTT. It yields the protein CASTRVGGAGTEAFF.

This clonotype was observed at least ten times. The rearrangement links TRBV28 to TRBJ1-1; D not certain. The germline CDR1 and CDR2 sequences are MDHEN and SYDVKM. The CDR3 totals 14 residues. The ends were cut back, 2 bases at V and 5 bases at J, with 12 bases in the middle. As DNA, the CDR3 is TGTGCCAGCAGTTTACGGGAGGAAGAAACTGAAGCTTTCTTT. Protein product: CASSLREEETEAFF. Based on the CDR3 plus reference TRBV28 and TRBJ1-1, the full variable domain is DVKVTQSSRYLVKRTGEKVFLECVQDMDHENMFWYRQDPGLGLRLIYFSYDVKMKEKGDIPEGYSVSREKKERFSLILESASTNQTSMYLCASSLREEETEAFFGQGTRLTVV.

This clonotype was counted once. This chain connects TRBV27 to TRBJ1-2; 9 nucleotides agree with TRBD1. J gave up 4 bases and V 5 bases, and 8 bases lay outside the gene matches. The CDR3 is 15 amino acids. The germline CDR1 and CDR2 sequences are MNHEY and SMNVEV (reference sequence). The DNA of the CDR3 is TGTGCCAGCAGTACTGCCGGGACAGGGATCTATGGCTACACCTTC. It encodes CASSTAGTGIYGYTF.

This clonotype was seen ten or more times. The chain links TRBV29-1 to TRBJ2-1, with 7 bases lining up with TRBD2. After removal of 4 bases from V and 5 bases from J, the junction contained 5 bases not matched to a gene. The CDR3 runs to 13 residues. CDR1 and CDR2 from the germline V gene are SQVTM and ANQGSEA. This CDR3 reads CSVATSRNNEQFF. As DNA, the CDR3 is TGCAGCGTTGCGACTAGCAGAAACAATGAGCAGTTCTTC.

The CDR3 sequence: CASSLEGTGIQYF. The CDR3 bases are TGTGCCAGCAGCTTAGAAGGGACGGGTATTCAGTACTTC. The genes are TRBV7-2 and TRBJ2-4; possibly TRBD1 or TRBD2 for D (5 bases each). CDR3 length: 13 amino acids. Germline V gene sequence: CDR1 SGHTA, CDR2 FQGNSA. The germline V and J ends were trimmed by 1 base and 10 bases, with 11 bases remaining between them.

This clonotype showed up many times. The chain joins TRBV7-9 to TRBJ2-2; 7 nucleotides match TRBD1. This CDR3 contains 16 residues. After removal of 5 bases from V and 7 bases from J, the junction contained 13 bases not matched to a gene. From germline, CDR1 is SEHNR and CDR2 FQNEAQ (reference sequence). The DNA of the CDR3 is TGTGCCAGCAGCCCCCCCCAGCTCAGGGGGAGCGGGGAGCTGTTTTTT. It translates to CASSPPQLRGSGELFF.

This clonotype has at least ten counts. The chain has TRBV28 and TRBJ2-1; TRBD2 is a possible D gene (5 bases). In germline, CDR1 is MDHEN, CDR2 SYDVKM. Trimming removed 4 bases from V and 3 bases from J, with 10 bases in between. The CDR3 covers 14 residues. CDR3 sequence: CASSSGNLYNEQFF. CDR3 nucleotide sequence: TGTGCCAGCAGTTCCGGGAACCTCTACAATGAGCAGTTCTTC. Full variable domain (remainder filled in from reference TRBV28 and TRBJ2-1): DVKVTQSSRYLVKRTGEKVFLECVQDMDHENMFWYRQDPGLGLRLIYFSYDVKMKEKGDIPEGYSVSREKKERFSLILESASTNQTSMYLCASSSGNLYNEQFFGPGTRLTVL.

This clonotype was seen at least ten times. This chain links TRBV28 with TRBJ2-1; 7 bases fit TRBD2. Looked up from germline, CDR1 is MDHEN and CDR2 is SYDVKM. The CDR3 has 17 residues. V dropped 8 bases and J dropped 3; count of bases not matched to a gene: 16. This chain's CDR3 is CASARRGLASGYNEQFF. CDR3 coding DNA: TGTGCCAGCGCTCGGCGGGGATTGGCTAGCGGCTACAATGAGCAGTTCTTC.

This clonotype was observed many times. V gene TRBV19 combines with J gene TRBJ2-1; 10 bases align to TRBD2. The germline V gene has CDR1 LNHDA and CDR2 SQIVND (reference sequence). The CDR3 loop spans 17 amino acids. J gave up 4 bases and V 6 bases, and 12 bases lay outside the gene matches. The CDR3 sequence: CASRAAGTSEKYNEQFF. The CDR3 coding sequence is TGTGCCAGTAGGGCAGCCGGGACTAGCGAGAAATACAATGAGCAGTTCTTC.

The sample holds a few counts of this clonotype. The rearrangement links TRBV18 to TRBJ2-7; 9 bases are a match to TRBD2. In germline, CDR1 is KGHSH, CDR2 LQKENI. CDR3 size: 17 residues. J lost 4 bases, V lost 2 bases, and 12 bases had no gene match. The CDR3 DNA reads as TGTGCCAGCTCACCAAAATCTAGCGGGAATATGGTATACGAGCAGTACTTC. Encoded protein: CASSPKSSGNMVYEQYF.

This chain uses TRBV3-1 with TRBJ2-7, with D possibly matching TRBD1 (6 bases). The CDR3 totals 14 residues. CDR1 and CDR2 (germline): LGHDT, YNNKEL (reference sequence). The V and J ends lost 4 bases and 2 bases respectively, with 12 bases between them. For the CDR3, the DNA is TGTGCCAGCAGCCTCCGGGACACCGCCTACGAGCAGTACTTC. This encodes CASSLRDTAYEQYF.

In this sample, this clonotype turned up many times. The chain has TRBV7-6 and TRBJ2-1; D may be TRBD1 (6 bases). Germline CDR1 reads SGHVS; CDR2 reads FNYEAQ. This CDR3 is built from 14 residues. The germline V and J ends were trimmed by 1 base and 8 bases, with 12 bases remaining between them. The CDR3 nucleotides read TGTGCCAGCAGCTTAGTAGGCCCAGGGGATGAGCAGTTCTTC. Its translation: CASSLVGPGDEQFF.